Following are 13 T cell receptor beta chains from one sample sequenced in a study of shared clonotypes between healthy human individuals. Sequencing was performed with immunoSEQ multiplex PCR; in TCRdb, only in-frame clones are kept and a portion is missing. The top ten clones hold about 1.7% of a sample with about 1.9 million clones, roughly 95% of them seen once. Only CD45RO-negative cells positively selected for CCR7 counted as naive CD8 cells, so terminally differentiated effector memory CD45RA+ cells were excluded. The sequenced material came from naive CD8+ T cells from PBMCs. The receptor set was obtained from a man aged 18 to 30 in good health. Some clones in this sample may be carry-over from other donors' samples.

This chain uses TRBV6-5 with TRBJ1-2; possible D gene TRBD1, 5 bases. This CDR3 has 15 amino acids. V was shortened by 3 bases and J by 1 base, with 12 bases between the two germline ends. Germline assignment: CDR1 MNHEY and CDR2 SVGAGI. The CDR3 protein is CASSYTWGINYGYTF. CDR3 nucleotide sequence: TGTGCCAGCAGTTATACGTGGGGCATTAACTATGGCTACACCTTC.

Details on this clone: Other DNA sequences in this specimen translate into the identical CDR3. The chain carries TRBV11-2 and TRBJ2-1; a weak D match, TRBD1 (6 bases). Germline V gives CDR1 SGHAT, CDR2 FQNNGV. The CDR3 is 12 residues long. V lost 5 bases, J lost 6 bases, and 8 bases lay in between. The CDR3: CASSVQGNEQFF. The CDR3 nucleotides are TGTGCCAGCAGCGTACAGGGCAATGAGCAGTTCTTC.

This chain uses TRBV5-8 with TRBJ1-1; D might be TRBD1 (5 bases). This CDR3 spans 15 amino acids. V was pared by 4 bases and J by 5 bases, with 18 bases between. CDR1 is SGHTS, CDR2 YDEGEE, per germline. CDR3 loop: CASSHLRGAKTEAFF. For the CDR3, the DNA is TGTGCCAGCAGCCACCTGAGAGGGGCGAAGACTGAAGCTTTCTTT.

The rearrangement links TRBV7-8 to TRBJ1-4, with no clear D. CDR1 and CDR2 from the germline V gene are SGHVS and FQNEAQ. Trimming shortened V by 5 bases and J by 6 bases, and 13 bases separated the two germline ends. CDR3 length: 14 amino acids. The CDR3 region is CASSPPVRDEKLFF. The CDR3 nucleotides read TGTGCCAGCAGCCCCCCTGTAAGAGATGAAAAACTGTTTTTT.

This chain links TRBV6-1 with TRBJ2-7; 9 bases fit TRBD2. The J segment lost 3 bases and the V segment lost 4 bases, leaving 10 bases of the junction unmatched. Germline CDR1 MNHNS, CDR2 SASEGT. The CDR3 covers 16 residues. The CDR3 here is CASSGPGNSGSYEQYF. In nucleotides, the CDR3 is TGTGCCAGCAGTGGGCCCGGCAATAGCGGGAGCTACGAGCAGTACTTC.

The gene calls are TRBV4-2 and TRBJ2-5, with a tentative D call TRBD1 (6 bases). V dropped 4 bases and J dropped 4 bases, with 25 bases sitting between them. Germline-derived CDR1 and CDR2 are LGHNA and YNFKEQ. The CDR3 runs to 18 residues. The CDR3 here is CASSLKVGTQRQRETQYF. CDR3 nucleotide sequence: TGTGCCAGCAGCCTAAAGGTGGGGACACAAAGACAGAGAGAGACCCAGTACTTC.

The rearrangement links TRBV19 to TRBJ1-5; D gene unclear. The CDR3 contains 18 residues. Germline CDR1 and CDR2: LNHDA and SQIVND (reference sequence). V was cut by 7 bases and J by 0 bases, with 22 bases left in between. CDR3 loop: CASTGELFLANSNQPQHF. The CDR3 coding sequence is TGTGCCAGTACGGGCGAACTGTTTCTAGCGAATAGCAATCAGCCCCAGCATTTT.

The CDR3 spells CASTPRGGQTEAFF. The CDR3 DNA is TGTGCCAGCACCCCACGGGGGGGTCAAACTGAAGCTTTCTTT. The V and J genes are TRBV7-8 and TRBJ1-1, with a possible D match to TRBD1 (5 bases). This CDR3 comprises 14 residues. V lost 7 bases and J lost 5, with 17 bases in between. CDR1 is SGHVS, CDR2 FQNEAQ, per germline.

To note about this clone: Other nucleotide sequences in the sample specify the same CDR3. The chain couples TRBV29-1 to TRBJ1-2; D may be TRBD1 (5 bases). Per the germline V gene, CDR1 is SQVTM and CDR2 is ANQGSEA. The V gene lost 1 base and the J gene lost 5 bases, with 11 bases spanning the gap. The CDR3 contains 13 residues. CDR3 sequence (DNA): TGCAGCGTTGAAGTCCAGGGACCTTATGGCTACACCTTC. This translates into CSVEVQGPYGYTF.

The table lists this clone with a few counts. Other DNA sequences in this sample translate to the same CDR3. The chain recombines TRBV18 with TRBJ1-1; unclear D gene. The CDR3 loop spans 13 amino acids. Trimming removed 3 bases from V and 5 bases from J, with 10 bases in between. Germline V gene data show CDR1 as KGHSH and CDR2 as LQKENI. The CDR3 spells CASSPGAGTEAFF. The CDR3 nucleotides read TGTGCCAGCTCACCGGGAGCGGGAACTGAAGCTTTCTTT.

This clone was seen more than once but under ten times. CDR3 nucleotide sequence: TGTGCCTGGAGTGACTCCAGTAACACTGAAGCTTTCTTT. Protein product: CAWSDSSNTEAFF. The chain links TRBV30 to TRBJ1-1, with D unresolved. V dropped 1 base and J dropped 2 bases, with 8 bases sitting between them. The germline CDR1 and CDR2 sequences are GTSNPN and SVGIG (reference sequence). This CDR3 has 13 residues.

V and J are TRBV25-1 and TRBJ1-4, with D possibly matching TRBD1 (6 bases). V was pared by 8 bases and J by 8 bases, with 9 bases between. The CDR3 runs to 11 residues. The V gene's germline CDR1 is MGHDK and CDR2 SYGVNS. This chain's CDR3 is CASLDSEKLFF. DNA for the CDR3: TGTGCCAGCCTGGACAGCGAAAAACTGTTTTTT.

The CDR3 sequence is CASSGTSGLRGKETQYF. Written as DNA, the CDR3 is TGTGCCAGCTCCGGGACTAGCGGGCTACGAGGAAAAGAGACCCAGTACTTC. The chain employs TRBV18 and TRBJ2-5, with 12 bases fitting TRBD2. Germline V gene lookup returns CDR1 KGHSH and CDR2 LQKENI. J lost 3 bases, V lost 6 bases, and 11 bases had no gene match. This CDR3 is 17 amino acids long.